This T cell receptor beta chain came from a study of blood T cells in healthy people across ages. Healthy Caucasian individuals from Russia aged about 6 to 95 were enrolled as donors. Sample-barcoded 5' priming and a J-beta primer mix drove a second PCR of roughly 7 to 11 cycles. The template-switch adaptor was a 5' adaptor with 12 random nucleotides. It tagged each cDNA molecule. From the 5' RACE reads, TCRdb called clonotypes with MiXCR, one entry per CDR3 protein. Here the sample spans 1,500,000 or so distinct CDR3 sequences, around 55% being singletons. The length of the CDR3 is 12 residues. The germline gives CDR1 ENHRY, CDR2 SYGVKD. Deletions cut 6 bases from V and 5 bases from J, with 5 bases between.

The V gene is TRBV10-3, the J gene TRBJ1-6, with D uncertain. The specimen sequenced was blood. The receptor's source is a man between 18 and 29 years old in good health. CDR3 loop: CAIRADNSPLHF. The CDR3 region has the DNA TGTGCCATCAGGGCGGATAATTCACCCCTCCACTTT.